This T cell receptor (beta chain) was identified during a study of blood T cells in healthy people across ages. Sample-barcoded 5' priming and a J-beta primer mix drove a second PCR of roughly 6 to 12 cycles. TCRdb re-derived calls from the 5' RACE reads in MiXCR, one entry per CDR3 protein. The table has 800,000 or so distinct CDR3 sequences, approximately 25% seen once. Ten or more counts support this clonotype. The CDR3 spans 11 residues. Germline V gene lookup returns CDR1 SGHTA and CDR2 FQGNSA. V shed 5 bases and J shed 6 bases, with 8 bases lying between them. This same sample was also taken into another study, of T cells of mothers and their children.

This TCR was recovered from a boy aged 5-17 years in good health. This rearrangement joins TRBV7-2 to TRBJ2-7; D may match TRBD1 or TRBD2 (5 bases each). Sequencing was carried out using blood. CDR3 loop: CASSPGPEQYF. The CDR3 nucleotides read TGTGCCAGCAGCCCGGGGCCCGAGCAGTACTTC.